A single sample is the source of the 31 T cell receptor beta chains below, sequenced in a study of blood T cell repertoires in COVID-19. Method: immunoSEQ multiplex PCR; TCRdb's copy keeps in-frame clones and lacks some. The data show about 120,000 clones, with 75% to 90% seen just once and approximately 4.3% held by the top ten. The sample taken for sequencing was peripheral blood. Source of these receptors: a man aged 55-75 years with COVID-19, enrolled during active disease.

The gene calls are TRBV29-1 and TRBJ1-1; TRBD1 aligns across 8 bases. V trimming: 6 bases; J trimming: 8 bases; junction bases outside the gene matches: 5. The germline V gene has CDR1 SQVTM and CDR2 ANQGSEA. The CDR3 contains 11 residues. The CDR3 is CSVHRTGEAFF. CDR3 sequence (DNA): TGCAGCGTCCACCGGACAGGGGAAGCTTTCTTT.

The J gene is TRBJ2-1, the V gene TRBV5-5; weak D call: TRBD2 (7 bases). CDR3 size: 12 residues. Germline V gene data show CDR1 as SGHKS and CDR2 as YYEKEE (reference sequence). The CDR3 sequence is CGSGGTHNEQFF. The CDR3 DNA reads TGTGGCTCGGGGGGCACCCACAATGAGCAGTTCTTC.

In its sample, this clone was seen many times. The rearrangement joins TRBV19 to TRBJ1-6; 10 bases agree with TRBD1. V was pared by 5 bases and J by 7 bases, with 2 bases of the junction left unmatched. The CDR3 extends over 14 amino acids. Germline CDR1 is LNHDA and CDR2 is SQIVND (reference sequence). CDR3 bases: TGTGCCAGTAGTTGGACAGGGGGGAATTCACCCCTCCACTTT. Residues: CASSWTGGNSPLHF.

The CDR3 loop is CASSGERRAGELFF. DNA of the CDR3: TGTGCCAGCAGCGGAGAGAGGCGGGCCGGGGAGCTGTTTTTT. The chain employs TRBV9 and TRBJ2-2; weak D call: TRBD2 (5 bases). The CDR3 covers 14 residues. Between the trimmed V and J ends, which lost 3 bases and 6 bases, there was a span of 12 bases. Germline V gene data show CDR1 as SGDLS and CDR2 as YYNGEE.

This CDR3 is CASSDRQLGGGYTF. For the CDR3, the DNA is TGTGCCAGCAGCGACAGGCAACTGGGGGGGGGCTACACCTTC. The chain links TRBV6-6 to TRBJ1-2, with TRBD1 as a possible D gene (6 bases). V lost 6 bases and J lost 8, with 19 bases in between. CDR1 MNHNY and CDR2 SVGAGI come from the germline V gene (reference sequence). This CDR3 spans 14 amino acids.

The gene calls are TRBV11-2 and TRBJ1-3; D uncertain. The ends were cut back, 2 bases at V and 4 bases at J, with 6 bases in the middle. This CDR3 region has 13 residues. Looked up from germline, CDR1 is SGHAT and CDR2 is FQNNGV. The CDR3 DNA reads as TGTGCCAGCAGCTTATGGCCAGGAAACACCATATATTTT. It specifies CASSLWPGNTIYF.

The V call is TRBV9, the J call TRBJ1-1, with 10 bases fitting TRBD1. V was pared by 2 bases and J by 8 bases, with 9 bases of the junction left unmatched. Per the germline V gene, CDR1 is SGDLS and CDR2 is YYNGEE. The CDR3 has 15 amino acids. The CDR3 nucleotides read TGTGCCAGCAGCGTGACCGGGACAGGGGAACGCGAAGCTTTCTTT. It encodes CASSVTGTGEREAFF.

This chain links TRBV5-4 with TRBJ2-2; D might be TRBD1 (5 bases). This CDR3 is built from 15 residues. Germline V CDR1 and CDR2: SGHNT, YYREEE (reference sequence). V was trimmed by 4 bases and J by 5 bases, leaving 15 bases between them. CDR3 in amino acids: CASSPVMGLTGELFF. DNA of the CDR3: TGTGCCAGCAGCCCCGTCATGGGGCTTACCGGGGAGCTGTTTTTT.

V usage is TRBV6-5 and J usage is TRBJ1-1; D gene ambiguous. The germline gives CDR1 MNHEY, CDR2 SVGAGI. V gave up 2 bases and J gave up 1 base, with 11 bases separating them. This CDR3 comprises 15 residues. CDR3 bases: TGTGCCAGCAGTTACCGCGGACTAAAGAACACTGAAGCTTTCTTT. This gives the protein CASSYRGLKNTEAFF.

This clone was counted once. This sequence joins TRBV3-1 (or the pseudogene TRBV3-2) and TRBJ2-3, with D tentatively TRBD2 (5 bases). CDR1 is LGHDT and CDR2 is YNNKEL in the germline V gene (reference sequence). Between the trimmed V and J ends, which lost 2 bases and 4 bases, there was a span of 7 bases. The CDR3 has 13 residues. CDR3 amino acids: CASSQPGSDTQYF. Written as DNA, the CDR3 is TGTGCCAGCAGCCAACCGGGGTCAGATACGCAGTATTTT.

V usage is TRBV5-1 and J usage is TRBJ1-1; D is ambiguous. Germline V gives CDR1 SGHRS, CDR2 YFSETQ. Between the trimmed V and J ends, which lost 5 bases and 0 bases, there was a span of 17 bases. This CDR3 is built from 16 residues. The CDR3 DNA follows: TGCGCCAGCAGTCGGCTCAGAGGAACGATGAACACTGAAGCTTTCTTT. It encodes CASSRLRGTMNTEAFF.

The genes are TRBV2 and TRBJ2-7, with 8 bases fitting TRBD1. The V gene end was trimmed by 4 bases and the J gene end by 5 bases; junction bases not matched to a gene: 4. Germline values: CDR1 SNHLY, CDR2 FYNNEI. This CDR3 is 13 amino acids long. The CDR3 DNA sequence: TGTGCCAGCAGTGGACAGGGGACCCACGAGCAGTACTTC. Protein product: CASSGQGTHEQYF.

This clone was recorded only once. The V and J genes are TRBV28 and TRBJ1-5, with D unresolved. Germline lookup yields CDR1 MDHEN and CDR2 SYDVKM. The CDR3 spans 11 residues. The germline V and J ends were trimmed by 5 bases and 9 bases, with 8 bases remaining between them. The CDR3 DNA reads TGTGCCAGCAGTCCCCGGGGGCCCCAGCATTTT. Its protein is CASSPRGPQHF.

V and J are TRBV19 and TRBJ2-1; D is unclear. CDR3 length: 15 amino acids. Germline V gives CDR1 LNHDA, CDR2 SQIVND (reference sequence). Trimming removed 1 base from V and 8 bases from J, with 15 bases in between. The CDR3 region is CASSIAAGSLDEQFF. The CDR3 DNA reads as TGTGCCAGTAGTATAGCGGCAGGCAGTTTGGATGAGCAGTTCTTC.

The sample holds a few counts of this clone. The chain is built from TRBV29-1 and TRBJ2-2; 12 nucleotides align to TRBD2. The junction had 1 base not matched to a gene; V was cut back by 7 bases and J by 7 bases. The V gene's germline CDR1 is SQVTM and CDR2 ANQGSEA. This CDR3 is 12 amino acids long. The CDR3 nucleotides read TGCAGCGGGACTAGCGGGGTCGGGGAGCTGTTTTTT. Encoded protein: CSGTSGVGELFF.

J is TRBJ1-5 and V is TRBV2, with 9 nucleotides matching TRBD1. This CDR3 has 18 amino acids. The germline CDR1 and CDR2 sequences are SNHLY and FYNNEI. V trimming: 5 bases; J trimming: 5 bases; junction bases outside the gene matches: 16. Here the CDR3 DNA reads TGTGCCAGCAGTCGAAAACCCCTTCCGGGACAGGGCGATCAGCCCCAGCATTTT. Translated: CASSRKPLPGQGDQPQHF.

V is TRBV13 and J is TRBJ2-7, with TRBD1 matching 9 bases. V shed 5 bases and J 1 base; nucleotides not matched to a gene: 3. This CDR3 has 14 residues. Germline V CDR1 and CDR2: PRHDT, FYEKMQ (reference sequence). As DNA, the CDR3 is TGTGCCAGCAGCAAGGGACAGGGATCCTACGAGCAGTACTTC. It yields the protein CASSKGQGSYEQYF.

This chain uses TRBV5-1 with TRBJ1-2; D is possibly TRBD1 (6 bases). The germline V gene has CDR1 SGHRS and CDR2 YFSETQ. Deletions cut 3 bases from V and 6 bases from J, with 12 bases between. The CDR3 has 13 residues. This chain's CDR3 is CASSYQGSDGYTF. As DNA, the CDR3 is TGCGCCAGCAGCTATCAGGGGTCCGATGGCTACACCTTC.

The CDR3 loop is CASTGTASYEQYF. In DNA form, the CDR3 reads TGTGCCAGCACCGGGACAGCATCCTACGAGCAGTACTTC. The chain employs TRBV2 and TRBJ2-7, with 7 bases fitting TRBD1. Germline-derived CDR1 and CDR2 are SNHLY and FYNNEI. There are 13 residues in the CDR3. The trim removed 7 bases at V and 1 base at J, leaving 4 bases unmatched. Complete variable domain (other parts from reference TRBV2 and TRBJ2-7): EPEVTQTPSHQVTQMGQEVILRCVPISNHLYFYWYRQILGQKVEFLVSFYNNEISEKSEIFDDQFSVERPDGSNFTLKIRSTKLEDSAMYFCASTGTASYEQYFGPGTRLTVT.

This sequence joins TRBV7-2 and TRBJ2-1; D gene unclear. The CDR3 spans 14 residues. Trimming pared 7 bases from V and 0 bases from J, leaving 10 bases between. Germline V CDR1 and CDR2: SGHTA, FQGNSA. The chain's CDR3 is CASTLTSSYNEQFF. CDR3 coding DNA: TGTGCCAGCACCCTCACAAGCTCCTACAATGAGCAGTTCTTC. Full variable domain (outside the CDR3, taken from reference TRBV7-2 and TRBJ2-1): GAGVSQSPSNKVTEKGKDVELRCDPISGHTALYWYRQSLGQGLEFLIYFQGNSAPDKSGLPSDRFSAERTGGSVSTLTIQRTQQEDSAVYLCASTLTSSYNEQFFGPGTRLTVL.

The chain joins TRBV18 to TRBJ1-2; TRBD1 matches at 7 bases. Germline CDR1 and CDR2: KGHSH and LQKENI. Trimming removed 0 bases from V and 2 bases from J; junction bases left unmatched: 6. The CDR3 has 16 amino acids. CDR3 in DNA: TGTGCCAGCTCACCACCGAGTAACAGGGGAAACTATGGCTACACCTTC. It specifies CASSPPSNRGNYGYTF.

The chain is built from TRBV30 and TRBJ1-4, with 9 bases identical to TRBD1. The V gene's germline CDR1 is GTSNPN and CDR2 SVGIG (reference sequence). V was clipped by 7 bases and J by 6 bases; unmatched bases: 6. The CDR3 totals 13 residues. The DNA for the CDR3 is TGTGCCTCTTACAGGGACAGGGATGAAAAACTGTTTTTT. The encoded protein is CASYRDRDEKLFF.

The chain employs TRBV7-3 and TRBJ2-2; TRBD2 agrees at 9 bases. This CDR3 has 15 residues. The germline CDR1 and CDR2 sequences are SGHTA and FQGTGA. The V and J ends lost 2 bases and 6 bases, in that order; junction bases with no gene match: 4. CDR3 DNA: TGTGCCAGCAGCTTAGGCGGGGGGGCCGCCGGGGAGCTGTTTTTT. Protein: CASSLGGGAAGELFF.

The rearrangement links TRBV6-1 to TRBJ2-7; D is possibly TRBD2 (6 bases). This CDR3 is built from 15 residues. The ends were cut back, 1 base at V and 4 bases at J, with 14 bases in the middle. Germline V CDR1 and CDR2: MNHNS, SASEGT. DNA for the CDR3: TGTGCCAGCAGTGAAGGGGCGGGGAGAAGGTACGAGCAGTACTTC. This sequence encodes CASSEGAGRRYEQYF.

The J gene is TRBJ1-2, the V gene TRBV18; D unresolved. The germline V gene encodes CDR1 KGHSH and CDR2 LQKENI. CDR3 length equals 14 residues. V was trimmed by 3 bases and J by 2 bases, leaving 10 bases between them. The CDR3 reads CASSPPGDNYGYTF. Written as DNA, the CDR3 is TGTGCCAGCTCACCCCCGGGAGACAACTATGGCTACACCTTC.

The chain joins TRBV11-2 to TRBJ2-3; perhaps TRBD1 as D (5 bases). The CDR3 covers 14 residues. The germline gives CDR1 SGHAT, CDR2 FQNNGV. V dropped 7 bases and J dropped 2 bases, with 13 bases sitting between them. The CDR3 bases are TGTGCCAGCAACGGAAGGGGCTTCACAGATACGCAGTATTTT. This encodes CASNGRGFTDTQYF.

This chain joins TRBV2 and TRBJ1-3; 7 bases line up with TRBD1. The germline V gene encodes CDR1 SNHLY and CDR2 FYNNEI. Trimming removed 8 bases from V and 4 bases from J; junction bases left unmatched: 8. The CDR3 has 14 amino acids. The CDR3 nucleotides read TGTGCCAGCCAGGGGGTCAGGGGCGGAAACACCATATATTTT. This translates into CASQGVRGGNTIYF.

V is TRBV5-5 and J is TRBJ1-5; D perhaps matches TRBD1 (5 bases). CDR1 and CDR2 from the germline V gene are SGHKS and YYEKEE (reference sequence). V shed 4 bases and J shed 6 bases, with 17 bases lying between them. The CDR3 contains 15 residues. The CDR3: CASSATIGAGQPQHF. The DNA for the CDR3 is TGTGCCAGCAGCGCGACAATAGGGGCTGGTCAGCCCCAGCATTTT.

The V gene is TRBV18, the J gene TRBJ1-6; 7 bases are shared with TRBD1. CDR1 is KGHSH and CDR2 is LQKENI in the germline V gene. V trimming: 6 bases; J trimming: 2 bases; junction bases outside the gene matches: 7. The CDR3 is made up of 16 amino acids. In DNA form, the CDR3 reads TGTGCCAGCTCCCAAGGACAGGCAACCTATAATTCACCCCTCCACTTT. Translation: CASSQGQATYNSPLHF.

This chain uses TRBV19 with TRBJ2-2; no firm D call. The CDR3 contains 14 residues. Germline V CDR1 and CDR2: LNHDA, SQIVND (reference sequence). The CDR3 protein is CAVRGRINTGELFF. The CDR3 region has the DNA TGTGCGGTCCGAGGCCGGATAAACACCGGGGAGCTGTTTTTT. Supplemented by reference TRBV19 and TRBJ2-2, the full variable domain reads DGGITQSPKYLFRKEGQNVTLSCEQNLNHDAMYWYRQDPGQGLRLIYYSQIVNDFQKGDIAEGYSVSREKKESFPLTVTSAQKNPTAFYLCAVRGRINTGELFFGEGSRLTVL.

V usage is TRBV6-6 and J usage is TRBJ1-2; no definite D call. The CDR3 runs 11 residues. Germline CDR1 and CDR2: MNHNY and SVGAGI (reference sequence). Trimming cost V 4 bases and J 4 bases, with 4 bases left between them. CDR3 nucleotides: TGTGCCAGCAGTTCCGTCTATGGCTACACCTTC. Translated, it gives CASSSVYGYTF.